The present T cell receptor beta chain was sequenced within a study of T cell repertoires in cytomegalovirus infection. General observations from the study: HLA-C-restricted CMV-specific TCR beta clonotypes were dominant in the ex vivo response.

From germline, CDR1 is SGHRS and CDR2 YFSETQ. The germline V and J ends were trimmed by 6 bases and 4 bases, with 11 bases remaining between them. This CDR3 is 13 amino acids long. MiXCR, run by TCRdb on the reads, gives a single entry per CDR3 protein. The top ten clones hold about 81% of a sample with over 100,000 distinct CDR3 sequences, 29% of them seen once. This clonotype showed up many times. Its matching antigen is unknown. The specimen comprised CD8+ T cells from cultured PBMCs, sampled from culture after CMV antigen stimulation. The V and J genes are TRBV5-1 and TRBJ2-1, with D possibly TRBD2 on 5 matching bases. The source of this sequence is a human donor in good health (CMV status not recorded). Some clones in this sample may be carry-over from other donors' samples. The CDR3 DNA sequence: TGCGCCAGCACCCACGAGGGATACAATGAGCAGTTCTTC. It translates to CASTHEGYNEQFF.